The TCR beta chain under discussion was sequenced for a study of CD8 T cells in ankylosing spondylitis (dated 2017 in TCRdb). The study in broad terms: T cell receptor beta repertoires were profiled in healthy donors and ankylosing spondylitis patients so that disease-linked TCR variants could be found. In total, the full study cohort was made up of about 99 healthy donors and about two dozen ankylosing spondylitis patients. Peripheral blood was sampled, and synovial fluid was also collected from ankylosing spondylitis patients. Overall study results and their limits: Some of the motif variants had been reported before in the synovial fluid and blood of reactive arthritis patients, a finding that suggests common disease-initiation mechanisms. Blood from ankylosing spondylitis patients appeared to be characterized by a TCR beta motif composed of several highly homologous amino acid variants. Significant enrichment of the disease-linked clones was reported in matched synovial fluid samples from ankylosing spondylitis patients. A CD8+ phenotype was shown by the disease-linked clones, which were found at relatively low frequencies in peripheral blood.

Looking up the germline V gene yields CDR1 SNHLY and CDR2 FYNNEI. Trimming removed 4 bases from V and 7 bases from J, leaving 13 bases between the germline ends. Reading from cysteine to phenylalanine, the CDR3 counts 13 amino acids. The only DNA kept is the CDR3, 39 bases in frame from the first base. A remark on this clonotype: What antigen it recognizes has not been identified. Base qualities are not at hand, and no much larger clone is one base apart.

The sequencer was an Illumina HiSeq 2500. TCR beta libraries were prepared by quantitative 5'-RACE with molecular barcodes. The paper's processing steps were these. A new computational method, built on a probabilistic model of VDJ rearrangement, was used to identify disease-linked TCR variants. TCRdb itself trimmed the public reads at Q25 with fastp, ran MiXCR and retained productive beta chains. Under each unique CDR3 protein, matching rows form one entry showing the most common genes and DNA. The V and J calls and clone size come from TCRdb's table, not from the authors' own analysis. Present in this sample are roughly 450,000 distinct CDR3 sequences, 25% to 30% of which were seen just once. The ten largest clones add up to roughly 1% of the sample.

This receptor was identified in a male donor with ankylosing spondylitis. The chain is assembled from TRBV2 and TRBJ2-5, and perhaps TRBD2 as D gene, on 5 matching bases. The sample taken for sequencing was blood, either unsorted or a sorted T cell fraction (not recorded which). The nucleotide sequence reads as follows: TGTGCCAGCAGTGCTCCGGGGAGAGGGACCCAGTACTTC. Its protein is CASSAPGRGTQYF. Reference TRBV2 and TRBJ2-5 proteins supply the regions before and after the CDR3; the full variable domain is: EPEVTQTPSHQVTQMGQEVILRCVPISNHLYFYWYRQILGQKVEFLVSFYNNEISEKSEIFDDQFSVERPDGSNFTLKIRSTKLEDSAMYFCASSAPGRGTQYFGPGTRLLVL.